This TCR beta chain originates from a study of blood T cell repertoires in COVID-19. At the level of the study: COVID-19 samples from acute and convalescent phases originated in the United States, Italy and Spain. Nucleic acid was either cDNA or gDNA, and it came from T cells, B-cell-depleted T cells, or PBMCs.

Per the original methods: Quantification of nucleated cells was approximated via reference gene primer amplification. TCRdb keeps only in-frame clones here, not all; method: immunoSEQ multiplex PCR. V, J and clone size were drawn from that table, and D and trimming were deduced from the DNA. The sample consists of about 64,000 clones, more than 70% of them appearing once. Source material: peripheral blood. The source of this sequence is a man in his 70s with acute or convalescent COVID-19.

CDR3 sequence reads: CASSFAGFGYTF. The CDR3 DNA is TGTGCCAGCAGTTTTGCCGGGTTCGGCTACACCTTC. The chain combines TRBV28 with TRBJ1-2; D gene uncertain. The germline CDR1 and CDR2 sequences are MDHEN and SYDVKM. The CDR3 length is 12 residues. With 3 bases removed from V and 8 bases from J, the gap between germline ends came to 10 bases.